This T cell receptor (beta chain) was captured by sequencing in a study of shared clonotypes between healthy human individuals. Authors' methods: Junction-only sequences produced by ImmunoSEQ had no quality scores, so filtering differed. Method: immunoSEQ multiplex PCR; TCRdb's copy keeps in-frame clones and lacks some. That table gives V, J and clone size, and the DNA gave D and trimming. The sample lists some 500,000 clones, around 96% occurring once. CDR1 MDHEN and CDR2 SYDVKM come from the germline V gene. This CDR3 is 16 amino acids long. V was shortened by 5 bases and J by 6 bases, with 22 bases between the two germline ends.

This chain joins TRBV28 and TRBJ1-2; tentatively, D is TRBD1 (5 bases). The receptor's source is a woman younger than 45 in good health. The sample taken for sequencing was naive CD4+ T cells sorted from blood. Subset noted: CD45RA+ positively selected. CDR3 sequence reads: CASSITSRVKVHGYTF. The CDR3, as DNA: TGTGCCAGCAGTATCACAAGCAGGGTGAAGGTCCATGGCTACACCTTC.